This T cell receptor (beta chain) appears in the sequencing data of a study of memory CD4+ T cells and cytomegalovirus serostatus (dated by TCRdb to between 2018 and 2021). The study in broad terms: The cohort included about 33 healthy adults from Belgium, of whom 9 were CMV seropositive and 24 were CMV seronegative. To replicate a published TCR-based CMV serostatus classifier, the study sequenced CD4+ memory TCRbeta repertoires from a Belgian cohort whose cytomegalovirus serostatus was known. What the work shows at the level of the full study, not this receptor alone: The results were read as suggesting that the CMV-associated TCR signature is, for the most part, present in the CD4+ memory repertoire. Unlike the original study, which covered naive and memory CD4+ and CD8+ populations, the Belgian study sequenced only CD4+CD45RO+ memory cells. Among the 150 to 200 previously reported CMV-associated TCRbeta sequences, roughly 68 showed up in the CD4+ memory repertoires, with each one found in between one and five individuals. For predicting CMV serostatus, the median bootstrapped AUC was 0.95 using the original framework and about 0.9 using a US-trained random forest. The original-framework classifier achieved a median bootstrapped AUC of around 0.95 with a 95% CI of 0.76-1.00 on the Belgian cohort.

On this clone: No antigen is known for it. There are no base qualities to consult, and no much larger clone falls within one base.

A FACSAria II was used to sort memory CD4+ T cells, defined as single viable CD3+CD4+CD8-CD45RO+ cells. CMV serostatus was determined using a Roche Elecsys assay that detects serum IgG against CMV pp150, pp28, p38 and p52. After thawing, total CD4+ T cells were enriched by positive selection with CD4 magnetic microbeads. Samples originated from another study that specifically interrogated the CD4+ T cell memory repertoire. Peripheral blood mononuclear cells were isolated and cryopreserved according to standard operating procedures, and serum was kept at -80 degrees C. The staining used CD3-PerCP (BW264/56), CD4-APC (RPA-T4), CD45RO-PE (UCHT1) and CD8-Pacific Orange (3B5) antibodies, and Sytox blue was used to exclude non-viable cells. The Quick-DNA Microprep Kit was used to extract genomic DNA from the sorted cells. Amplification of TCRbeta DNA was done with the immunoSEQ hsTCRbeta kit, following the protocol from the manufacturer. TCRbeta libraries were sequenced on an Illumina MiSeq instrument. Per the original workflow: After out-of-frame sequences were removed, under 2.5 million distinct TCRbeta sequences remained, averaging around 61,000 per individual. Each individual was scored according to the count of 160 or so previously reported CMV-associated TCRbeta sequences and the total productive distinct TCRbeta count. A beta-binomial model was reimplemented in Python, and random forests from scikit-learn, run with default parameters, were trained on data from the US cohort. On the Belgian cohort, classifier performance was reported as the median AUC, along with percentile confidence intervals, across 10,000 bootstrap iterations. TCRdb limited this immuneACCESS table to in-frame rearrangements with V and J called. A share of clones is missing; checked studies link under half to unresolved V genes, and the rest is unexplained. Clone size and the V and J calls come from that table; the DNA yielded D and trimming. This sample is represented by roughly 49,000 clones; around 80% of them were singletons. Jointly, the top ten make up roughly 0.84% of the sample.

Sequences were obtained from memory CD4+ T cells from blood. This sequence originates from an adult in good health and CMV-seronegative.

The CDR3 reads CASSISGTYGKNIQYF. The nucleotides read TGTGCCAGTAGTATATCGGGGACCTATGGCAAAAACATTCAGTACTTC. This receptor chain uses TRBV19 and TRBJ2-4; the D gene is tentatively TRBD1 or TRBD2, each matching 5 bases. From its cysteine to its phenylalanine, the CDR3 spans 16 amino acids. CDR3 DNA only is kept here, 48 bases in frame from base 1. Between the V and J ends, shortened by 2 bases and 3 bases respectively, the junction contains 14 bases. As encoded in the germline V gene (reference sequence), CDR1 is LNHDA while CDR2 is SQIVND.